These 19 T cell receptor beta chains originate from one sample sequenced in a study of blood T cells in healthy people across ages. For the second PCR, which ran for roughly 6 to 12 cycles, a sample-barcoded 5' primer and a J-beta primer mix were used. One entry per CDR3 protein, called by TCRdb with MiXCR from the 5' RACE reads. This table holds some 1 million distinct CDR3 sequences, 35% to 55% found once. Sequencing input: blood. The receptors shown here come from a woman in her sixties in good health.

This clonotype was counted at least ten times. The V gene is TRBV20-1, the J gene TRBJ2-5, with D unresolved. CDR1 is DFQATT and CDR2 is SNEGSKA in the germline V gene (reference sequence). The CDR3 extends over 11 amino acids. The V gene lost 5 bases and the J gene lost 5 bases, with 9 bases spanning the gap. The CDR3 DNA sequence: TGCAGTGCTGGGCGTGGGGAGACCCAGTACTTC. Its protein product is CSAGRGETQYF.

The chain carries TRBV9 and TRBJ2-3, with TRBD2 as a possible D gene (6 bases). The V and J ends lost 0 bases and 9 bases respectively, with 11 bases between them. Germline assignment: CDR1 SGDLS and CDR2 YYNGEE. CDR3 length equals 13 residues. CDR3 in amino acids: CASSVAQEGTQYF. The CDR3 DNA sequence: TGTGCCAGCAGCGTAGCCCAGGAGGGGACGCAGTATTTT.

This clonotype was recorded many times. The rearrangement joins TRBV4-1 to TRBJ2-4, with D tentatively TRBD2 (6 bases). The V end was cut by 4 bases, the J end by 0 bases, with 19 bases between. The CDR3 loop spans 18 amino acids. Germline V gene sequence: CDR1 MGHRA, CDR2 YSYEKL. The CDR3 region has the DNA TGCGCCAGCAGCCGAAGATCCGAAGCGGGCCAAGCCAAAAACATTCAGTACTTC. Protein sequence: CASSRRSEAGQAKNIQYF.

This clonotype was seen only once. The rearrangement uses TRBV5-6 and TRBJ1-6; D is undetermined. The germline V and J ends were trimmed by 3 bases and 7 bases, with 11 bases remaining between them. Germline lookup yields CDR1 SGHDT and CDR2 YYEEEE. This CDR3 is built from 14 residues. CDR3 sequence reads: CASSSGPGNSPLHF. The DNA for the CDR3 is TGTGCCAGCAGCTCGGGCCCAGGCAATTCACCCCTCCACTTT.

With regard to this clonotype: A single base separates this from a much larger clone, so it may be a read error. This chain joins TRBV9 and TRBJ2-4; no definite D call. With the DNA end fitting TRBJ2-7 better, the J assignment may be wrong. Germline-derived CDR1 and CDR2 are SGDLS and YYNGEE. The length of the CDR3 is 13 residues. The CDR3 spells CASSVTLGNEQYF. The CDR3 region has the DNA TGTGCCAGCAGCGTAACTTTGGGGAACGAGCAGTACTTC.

The CDR3 DNA reads as TGTGCCAGCGAGGGACAGCGGTTCTCCGAGCAGTACTTC. As protein: CASEGQRFSEQYF. This chain joins TRBV2 and TRBJ2-7; 7 bases match TRBD1. This CDR3 has 13 residues. The V gene end was trimmed by 8 bases and the J gene end by 6 bases; junction bases not matched to a gene: 10. Germline V gene lookup returns CDR1 SNHLY and CDR2 FYNNEI.

The gene calls are TRBV7-9 and TRBJ2-3, with 10 bases that match TRBD2. This CDR3 is built from 15 residues. V shed 7 bases, J shed 3 bases, and the junction held 7 bases outside the gene matches. Germline CDR1 and CDR2: SEHNR and FQNEAQ (reference sequence). The CDR3 DNA sequence: TGTGCCAGCACCCTAGCGGGAGTGGTGACAGATACGCAGTATTTT. Translating it yields CASTLAGVVTDTQYF. Combining the CDR3 with reference TRBV7-9 and TRBJ2-3 gives the whole variable domain DTGVSQNPRHKITKRGQNVTFRCDPISEHNRLYWYRQTLGQGPEFLTYFQNEAQLEKSRLLSDRFSAERPKGSFSTLEIQRTEQGDSAMYLCASTLAGVVTDTQYFGPGTRLTVL.

This rearrangement joins TRBV7-9 to TRBJ2-1; perhaps TRBD2 as D (5 bases). CDR1 is SEHNR, CDR2 FQNEAQ, per germline (reference sequence). This CDR3 has 14 amino acids. V lost 8 bases, J lost 5 bases, and 16 bases lay in between. In nucleotides, the CDR3 is TGTGCCAGCGGCACGACCGGGATTAACAATGAGCAGTTCTTC. This sequence encodes CASGTTGINNEQFF.

The chain recombines TRBV12-3 or TRBV12-4 with TRBJ2-3; the match to TRBD2 covers 11 bases. With 6 bases clipped from V and 6 bases from J, the junction kept 5 bases outside the gene matches. This CDR3 region has 14 residues. CDR3 coding DNA: TGTGCCAGCAGACTAGCGGGAGCTTCGGATACGCAGTATTTT. It is translated as CASRLAGASDTQYF.

This sequence joins TRBV5-1 and TRBJ1-2, with D uncertain. Germline assignment: CDR1 SGHRS and CDR2 YFSETQ. This CDR3 spans 15 amino acids. The V end lost 2 bases, the J end lost 2 bases, and 13 bases lay between the germline ends. Here the CDR3 DNA reads TGCGCCAGCAGCTTCTCCGGAGGTGGGAACTATGGCTACACCTTC. Encoded protein: CASSFSGGGNYGYTF. The complete variable domain, with remaining parts taken from reference TRBV5-1 and TRBJ1-2, reads KAGVTQTPRYLIKTRGQQVTLSCSPISGHRSVSWYQQTPGQGLQFLFEYFSETQRNKGNFPGRFSGRQFSNSRSEMNVSTLELGDSALYLCASSFSGGGNYGYTFGSGTRLTVV.

This clonotype turned up a few times. The rearrangement links TRBV6-5 to TRBJ2-1, with TRBD2 matching over 7 bases. Germline CDR1 and CDR2: MNHEY and SVGAGI. With V trimmed by 4 bases and J by 0 bases, 12 bases remained unmatched. The CDR3 extends over 18 amino acids. CDR3: CASSFTEPRGVSYNEQFF. CDR3 coding DNA: TGTGCCAGCAGTTTTACAGAACCTCGGGGGGTCTCCTACAATGAGCAGTTCTTC.

This clonotype occurred a few times. The chain has TRBV29-1 and TRBJ2-1, with D possibly TRBD1 on 6 matching bases. The V gene lost 7 bases and the J gene lost 10 bases, with 20 bases spanning the gap. Germline V gives CDR1 SQVTM, CDR2 ANQGSEA. CDR3 size: 13 residues. The CDR3 spells CSAPVPTGFEQFF. CDR3 sequence (DNA): TGCAGCGCCCCCGTTCCAACAGGGTTCGAGCAGTTCTTC.

This chain uses TRBV6-5 with TRBJ2-7; a possible D gene is TRBD2 (6 bases). Deletions cut 0 bases from V and 7 bases from J, with 13 bases between. The CDR3 sequence is 14 residues long. The germline CDR1 and CDR2 sequences are MNHEY and SVGAGI. The DNA of the CDR3 is TGTGCCAGCAGTTACTCGGAGGTGGGGGGTGAGCAGTACTTC. It is translated as CASSYSEVGGEQYF.

This clonotype turned up a few times. The chain employs TRBV24-1 and TRBJ2-5; a weak D match, TRBD1 (6 bases). Germline loops: CDR1 KGHDR, CDR2 SFDVKD. V was cut by 9 bases and J by 5 bases, with 21 bases left in between. CDR3 length equals 15 residues. Here the CDR3 DNA reads TGTGCCACCGGCGACAGGACAAAACTCGGGGAGACCCAGTACTTC. Translating gives CATGDRTKLGETQYF.

The chain combines TRBV15 with TRBJ1-5; D possibly corresponds to TRBD1 (6 bases). CDR1 and CDR2 from the germline V gene are LNHNV and YYDKDF (reference sequence). With 2 bases removed from V and 2 bases from J, the gap between germline ends came to 7 bases. CDR3 size: 14 residues. CDR3 region: CATSRRQGNQPQHF. The CDR3 region has the DNA TGTGCCACCAGCAGAAGACAGGGCAATCAGCCCCAGCATTTT.

The V and J genes are TRBV4-1 and TRBJ2-3; 9 positions match TRBD2. The CDR3 totals 16 residues. The trim removed 1 base at V and 1 base at J, leaving 3 bases unmatched. The V gene's germline CDR1 is MGHRA and CDR2 YSYEKL. This CDR3 is CASSQVGLAGTDTQYF. CDR3 bases: TGCGCCAGCAGCCAAGTGGGACTAGCAGGCACAGATACGCAGTATTTT.

The genes are TRBV20-1 and TRBJ1-1, with 10 nucleotides matching TRBD1. CDR1 is DFQATT and CDR2 is SNEGSKA in the germline V gene (reference sequence). The CDR3 has 16 residues. After removal of 4 bases from V and 4 bases from J, the junction contained 12 bases not matched to a gene. In nucleotides, the CDR3 is TGCAGTGCTAAAGTTCCGTTGGGACAGGGGATCACTGAAGCTTTCTTT. It specifies CSAKVPLGQGITEAFF.

This clonotype was seen a few times. This rearrangement joins TRBV15 to TRBJ2-7; 11 bases agree with TRBD2. This CDR3 region has 15 residues. With 0 bases clipped from V and 5 bases from J, the junction kept 3 bases outside the gene matches. The germline CDR1 and CDR2 sequences are LNHNV and YYDKDF (reference sequence). CDR3 DNA: TGTGCCACCAGCAGAGATAGACTAGCGGGGAACGAGCAGTACTTC. This translates into CATSRDRLAGNEQYF.

The gene calls are TRBV27 and TRBJ1-2, with a possible D match to TRBD1 (6 bases). Germline V lookup: CDR1 MNHEY, CDR2 SMNVEV (reference sequence). The length of the CDR3 is 14 residues. V lost 6 bases and J lost 5, with 16 bases in between. The DNA for the CDR3 is TGTGCCAGCAGCCCCACAGGGAGATCTTATGGCTACACCTTC. The encoded protein is CASSPTGRSYGYTF.